This T cell receptor (beta chain) originates from a study of T cell changes during pregnancy in multiple sclerosis. The protocol was immunoSEQ multiplex PCR, while the TCRdb copy is restricted to in-frame clones and leaves out a portion. This sample has under 50,000 clones, with around 93% found just once. The TCR was taken from a female donor with multiple sclerosis, enrolled in a pregnancy study. This material consisted of CD8+ T cells from peripheral blood mononuclear cells, taken before pregnancy.

The CDR3 spells CASANRADWAFF. The CDR3 DNA is TGCGCCAGCGCTAACAGGGCGGACTGGGCTTTCTTT. The rearrangement joins TRBV10-2 to TRBJ1-1; TRBD1 is a possible D gene (6 bases). Germline V gene sequence: CDR1 WSHSY, CDR2 SAAADI. V was shortened by 8 bases and J by 11 bases, with 18 bases between the two germline ends. This CDR3 is built from 12 residues.